These 26 T cell receptor beta chains originate from one sample sequenced in a study of identical twins. One entry per CDR3 protein results from TCRdb running MiXCR on the 5' RACE reads. The repertoire holds some 1,700,000 distinct CDR3 sequences, with 32% as singletons. Sequenced sample: cord blood. Receptors originate from a newborn girl in good health.

The rearrangement joins TRBV3-1 to TRBJ2-3; 8 bases are a match to TRBD2. This CDR3 region has 14 residues. Germline lookup yields CDR1 LGHDT and CDR2 YNNKEL (reference sequence). The trim removed 3 bases at V and 4 bases at J, leaving 3 bases unmatched. CDR3 amino acids: CASSHSGSPDTQYF. In DNA, the CDR3 is TGTGCCAGCAGCCACAGCGGGAGCCCAGATACGCAGTATTTT.

This clonotype was counted only a few times. V is TRBV27 and J is TRBJ2-1; 10 bases agree with TRBD2. After removal of 5 bases from V and 7 bases from J, the junction contained 5 bases not matched to a gene. The CDR3 is 14 residues long. The germline V gene has CDR1 MNHEY and CDR2 SMNVEV (reference sequence). As DNA, the CDR3 is TGTGCCAGCAGTCCAAGCGGGAGGGTGAATGAGCAGTTCTTC. Translated, it gives CASSPSGRVNEQFF.

The CDR3 sequence is CASRRPGQDYEQFF. The CDR3 region has the DNA TGCGCCAGCAGAAGACCGGGACAGGACTACGAGCAGTTCTTC. J is TRBJ2-1 and V is TRBV5-1; 8 bases align to TRBD1. Trimming removed 5 bases from V and 10 bases from J; junction bases left unmatched: 11. The CDR3 spans 14 residues. Germline V lookup: CDR1 SGHRS, CDR2 YFSETQ.

The gene calls are TRBV5-1 and TRBJ1-4; 8 positions match TRBD1. Germline V CDR1 and CDR2: SGHRS, YFSETQ. V lost 6 bases, J lost 2 bases, and 9 bases stayed unmatched. This CDR3 is built from 16 residues. The CDR3 loop reads CASIRWTGRTNEKLFF. The CDR3 DNA sequence: TGCGCCAGCATCCGTTGGACAGGGCGGACTAATGAAAAACTGTTTTTT.

The rearrangement uses TRBV28 and TRBJ2-1; D could derive from TRBD1 or TRBD2 (5 bases each). CDR3 size: 13 residues. Germline loops: CDR1 MDHEN, CDR2 SYDVKM. V lost 3 bases and J lost 7, with 10 bases in between. The CDR3 protein is CASSFGAKNEQFF. CDR3 DNA sequence: TGTGCCAGCAGTTTCGGGGCAAAGAATGAGCAGTTCTTC. Drawing the rest from reference TRBV28 and TRBJ2-1, the complete variable domain is DVKVTQSSRYLVKRTGEKVFLECVQDMDHENMFWYRQDPGLGLRLIYFSYDVKMKEKGDIPEGYSVSREKKERFSLILESASTNQTSMYLCASSFGAKNEQFFGPGTRLTVL.

Only one count was recorded for this clonotype. The V and J genes are TRBV5-1 and TRBJ2-2; unclear D gene. Trimming left V 4 bases short and J 4 bases short, with 14 bases between. This CDR3 spans 15 amino acids. Germline assignment: CDR1 SGHRS and CDR2 YFSETQ. This chain's CDR3 is CASSPPGRPTGELFF. DNA for the CDR3: TGCGCCAGCAGCCCCCCGGGCAGACCCACCGGGGAGCTGTTTTTT. Filled out from reference TRBV5-1 and TRBJ2-2, the complete variable domain reads KAGVTQTPRYLIKTRGQQVTLSCSPISGHRSVSWYQQTPGQGLQFLFEYFSETQRNKGNFPGRFSGRQFSNSRSEMNVSTLELGDSALYLCASSPPGRPTGELFFGEGSRLTVL.

This clonotype was recorded a few times. The chain is built from TRBV12-3 or TRBV12-4 and TRBJ1-5; D possibly corresponds to TRBD1 (5 bases). Trimming pared 3 bases from V and 5 bases from J, leaving 14 bases between. The length of the CDR3 is 15 residues. The CDR3 sequence: CASSFRGARDQPQHF. In DNA form, the CDR3 reads TGTGCCAGCAGTTTTCGGGGCGCAAGGGATCAGCCCCAGCATTTT.

The chain is built from TRBV11-2 and TRBJ2-4; D possibly matches TRBD1 or TRBD2 (5 bases each). The DNA end is a closer match to TRBJ2-7, so the J assignment may be wrong. The CDR3 consists of 14 residues. CDR1 and CDR2 from the germline V gene are SGHAT and FQNNGV. The CDR3 sequence: CASSLDGGDDEQYF. CDR3 DNA sequence: TGTGCCAGCAGCTTAGATGGGGGAGACGACGAGCAGTACTTC.

This rearrangement joins TRBV7-2 to TRBJ1-1; 9 positions agree with TRBD1. The germline V gene has CDR1 SGHTA and CDR2 FQGNSA. The CDR3 length is 14 residues. The J segment lost 7 bases and the V segment lost 4 bases, leaving 7 bases of the junction unmatched. The CDR3 sequence: CASSSDRGRFEAFF. The CDR3 bases are TGTGCCAGCAGCTCGGACAGGGGTCGGTTTGAAGCTTTCTTT.

This clonotype was counted only a few times. CDR3 DNA: TGTGCCAGCAACTACTTTTTAGGGGGGAGCACAGATACGCAGTATTTT. Residues: CASNYFLGGSTDTQYF. The V and J genes are TRBV6-6 and TRBJ2-3; D possibly matches TRBD1 or TRBD2 (6 bases each). The CDR3 loop spans 16 amino acids. Looked up from germline, CDR1 is MNHNY and CDR2 is SVGAGI (reference sequence). Trimming shortened V by 7 bases and J by 0 bases, and 17 bases separated the two germline ends.

This clonotype has just a few counts. This chain uses TRBV5-1 with TRBJ2-3, with unresolved D. In germline, CDR1 is SGHRS, CDR2 YFSETQ. The V and J ends lost 0 bases and 4 bases respectively, with 18 bases between them. The CDR3 covers 17 residues. The CDR3 here is CASSLGRIYPRPDTQYF. Written as DNA, the CDR3 is TGCGCCAGCAGCTTGGGCCGGATATACCCACGGCCAGATACGCAGTATTTT.

This clonotype was detected only a few times. This chain uses TRBV11-2 with TRBJ1-1; no definite D call. CDR3 length: 15 residues. Trimming shortened V by 4 bases and J by 0 bases, and 12 bases separated the two germline ends. The germline V gene encodes CDR1 SGHAT and CDR2 FQNNGV. The DNA for the CDR3 is TGTGCCAGCAGCTCCCCCACTAGAATGAACACTGAAGCTTTCTTT. Translating it yields CASSSPTRMNTEAFF.

This clonotype has just a few counts. Since a much larger clone is just one base distant, this may be a read error. The genes are TRBV6-6 and TRBJ2-4; D unresolved. Judging by the DNA end, TRBJ2-7 fits better; the J call may be wrong. This CDR3 comprises 12 residues. Germline CDR1 is MNHNY and CDR2 is SVGAGI (reference sequence). The CDR3 is CACSYSPYEQYF. As DNA, the CDR3 is TGTGCCTGCAGTTACTCCCCCTACGAGCAGTACTTC.

In its sample, this clonotype was seen a few times. The rearrangement links TRBV7-9 to TRBJ2-7, with 7 bases fitting TRBD2. Germline V gene sequence: CDR1 SEHNR, CDR2 FQNEAQ (reference sequence). After removal of 6 bases from V and 7 bases from J, the junction contained 15 bases not matched to a gene. This CDR3 comprises 15 residues. CDR3 sequence reads: CASRPSGGGLGEQYF. The CDR3 coding sequence is TGTGCCAGCAGGCCCTCCGGCGGGGGTCTGGGGGAGCAGTACTTC.

There are a few counts of this clonotype. The chain carries TRBV12-3 or TRBV12-4 and TRBJ1-2; 8 positions match TRBD1. The V gene end was trimmed by 3 bases and the J gene end by 7 bases; junction bases not matched to a gene: 13. This CDR3 has 16 residues. The CDR3 reads CASSFDRGHALGGYTF. CDR3 coding DNA: TGTGCCAGCAGTTTTGACAGGGGCCACGCTTTAGGTGGCTACACCTTC.

This chain joins TRBV20-1 and TRBJ2-7; the D gene is possibly TRBD2 (5 bases). Germline assignment: CDR1 DFQATT and CDR2 SNEGSKA (reference sequence). The CDR3 contains 13 residues. The V gene lost 0 bases and the J gene lost 4 bases, with 10 bases spanning the gap. The CDR3 protein is CSARDQGGYEQYF. CDR3 bases: TGCAGTGCTAGAGATCAAGGAGGATACGAGCAGTACTTC.

The chain has TRBV20-1 and TRBJ1-1; a weak D match, TRBD1 (6 bases). Germline V lookup: CDR1 DFQATT, CDR2 SNEGSKA (reference sequence). This CDR3 is 13 amino acids long. V lost 5 bases and J lost 0, with 10 bases in between. CDR3 residues: CSAGGQMNTEAFF. CDR3 DNA sequence: TGCAGTGCTGGCGGACAGATGAACACTGAAGCTTTCTTT.

This clonotype was recorded a few times. The chain is built from TRBV15 and TRBJ2-4; unclear D gene. Germline CDR1 LNHNV, CDR2 YYDKDF (reference sequence). Trimming stripped 1 base from V and 4 bases from J, with 8 bases between. The CDR3 consists of 14 residues. CDR3 region: CATSRGPGKNIQYF. CDR3 bases: TGTGCCACCAGCAGAGGCCCAGGAAAAAACATTCAGTACTTC.

This clonotype was counted many times. V gene TRBV4-2 combines with J gene TRBJ2-7, with 8 bases matching TRBD1. The CDR3 sequence is 16 residues long. The germline CDR1 and CDR2 sequences are LGHNA and YNFKEQ. With 0 bases clipped from V and 2 bases from J, the junction kept 6 bases outside the gene matches. The DNA for the CDR3 is TGTGCCAGCAGCCAAGACCCGGGACAGGCTACCTACGAGCAGTACTTC. It translates to CASSQDPGQATYEQYF.

This clonotype was detected many times. CDR3 protein: CSAEGLANTDTQYF. The CDR3 nucleotides are TGCAGTGCCGAAGGCCTAGCAAACACAGATACGCAGTATTTT. The rearrangement joins TRBV20-1 to TRBJ2-3; D may be TRBD2 (5 bases). CDR3 size: 14 residues. V was clipped by 6 bases and J by 2 bases, with 15 bases between them. CDR1 is DFQATT, CDR2 SNEGSKA, per germline (reference sequence).

This clonotype was seen more than once but under ten times. The chain carries TRBV2 and TRBJ2-5, with D perhaps TRBD2 (6 bases). The CDR3 runs 12 residues. Germline assignment: CDR1 SNHLY and CDR2 FYNNEI. The V gene lost 11 bases and the J gene lost 2 bases, with 12 bases spanning the gap. The CDR3 is CACRDSQETQYF. The CDR3 DNA sequence: TGTGCCTGCCGGGACTCTCAAGAGACCCAGTACTTC.

The gene calls are TRBV15 and TRBJ1-2; TRBD1 matches 8 bases. Germline loops: CDR1 LNHNV, CDR2 YYDKDF (reference sequence). The V and J ends lost 0 bases and 4 bases, in that order; junction bases with no gene match: 7. CDR3 length equals 16 residues. DNA for the CDR3: TGTGCCACCAGCAGAGATCAGGGGGCGTCTGCCTATGGCTACACCTTC. Translating gives CATSRDQGASAYGYTF.

This clonotype appeared many times. The chain uses TRBV7-9 and TRBJ2-5, with unresolved D. V was shortened by 2 bases and J by 3 bases, with 16 bases between the two germline ends. Per the germline V gene, CDR1 is SEHNR and CDR2 is FQNEAQ (reference sequence). The CDR3 has 16 amino acids. DNA for the CDR3: TGTGCCAGCAGCTTAATTGAGAGGCGGTCCAAAGAGACCCAGTACTTC. This codes for CASSLIERRSKETQYF.

The rearrangement joins TRBV7-2 to TRBJ1-6, with 8 bases matching TRBD1. The CDR3 loop spans 17 amino acids. CDR1 and CDR2 (germline): SGHTA, FQGNSA. The trim removed 1 base at V and 7 bases at J, leaving 9 bases unmatched. This CDR3 is CASSLVLRRTGNSPLHF. CDR3 sequence (DNA): TGTGCCAGCAGCTTAGTCCTTAGGCGGACAGGGAATTCACCCCTCCACTTT.

This clonotype turned up a few times. The V and J genes are TRBV9 and TRBJ2-1; D might be TRBD2 (6 bases). The CDR3 contains 16 residues. Germline assignment: CDR1 SGDLS and CDR2 YYNGEE. V dropped 0 bases and J dropped 0 bases, with 10 bases sitting between them. The CDR3: CASSVDETSSYNEQFF. The CDR3 region has the DNA TGTGCCAGCAGCGTAGACGAGACTAGCTCCTACAATGAGCAGTTCTTC.

The sample holds a few counts of this clonotype. The V and J genes are TRBV27 and TRBJ2-1, with TRBD2 identical over 8 bases. The V and J ends lost 2 bases and 7 bases, in that order; junction bases with no gene match: 7. CDR1 and CDR2 from the germline V gene are MNHEY and SMNVEV (reference sequence). This CDR3 comprises 15 residues. CDR3 bases: TGTGCCAGCAGTTTAAGGGGGACTAGTTCTAATGAGCAGTTCTTC. Its protein product is CASSLRGTSSNEQFF.